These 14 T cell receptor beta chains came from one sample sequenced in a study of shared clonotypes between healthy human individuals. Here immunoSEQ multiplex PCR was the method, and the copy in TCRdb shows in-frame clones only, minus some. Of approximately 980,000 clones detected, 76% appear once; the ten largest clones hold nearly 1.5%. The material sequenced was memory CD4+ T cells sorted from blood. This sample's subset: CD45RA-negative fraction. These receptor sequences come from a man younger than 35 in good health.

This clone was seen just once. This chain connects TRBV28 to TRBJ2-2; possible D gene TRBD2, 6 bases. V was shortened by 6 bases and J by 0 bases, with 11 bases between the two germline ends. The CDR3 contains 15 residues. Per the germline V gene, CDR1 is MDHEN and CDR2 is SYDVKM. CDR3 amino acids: CASREGRSNTGELFF. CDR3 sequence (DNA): TGTGCCAGCAGGGAGGGGAGATCGAACACCGGGGAGCTGTTTTTT.

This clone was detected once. The CDR3 loop reads CASSLAVVQGNYGYTF. The CDR3 DNA follows: TGCGCCAGCAGCTTGGCCGTTGTTCAGGGGAACTATGGCTACACCTTC. The chain uses TRBV5-1 and TRBJ1-2, with D perhaps matching TRBD1 (6 bases). The V and J ends lost 0 bases and 2 bases respectively, with 14 bases between them. CDR3 length equals 16 residues. Germline V gene lookup returns CDR1 SGHRS and CDR2 YFSETQ.

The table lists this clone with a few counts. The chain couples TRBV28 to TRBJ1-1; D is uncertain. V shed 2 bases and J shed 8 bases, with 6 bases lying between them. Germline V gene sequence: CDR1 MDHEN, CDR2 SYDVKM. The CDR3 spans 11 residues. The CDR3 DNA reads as TGTGCCAGCAGTTTAATCGGAGAAGCTTTCTTT. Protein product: CASSLIGEAFF.

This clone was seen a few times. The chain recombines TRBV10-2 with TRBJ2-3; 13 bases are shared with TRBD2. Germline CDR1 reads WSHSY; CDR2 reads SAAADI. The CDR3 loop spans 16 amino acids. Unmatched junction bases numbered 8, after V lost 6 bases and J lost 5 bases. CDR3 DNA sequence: TGCGCCAGCAGCCCCGGGACTAGCGGGACGGTAGATACGCAGTATTTT. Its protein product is CASSPGTSGTVDTQYF.

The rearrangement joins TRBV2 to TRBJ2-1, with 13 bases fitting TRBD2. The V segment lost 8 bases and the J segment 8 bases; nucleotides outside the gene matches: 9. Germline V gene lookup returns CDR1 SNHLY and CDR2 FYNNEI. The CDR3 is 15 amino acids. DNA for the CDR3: TGTGCCAGCGACCTTGGACTAGCGGGAGTATATGAGCAGTTCTTC. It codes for CASDLGLAGVYEQFF. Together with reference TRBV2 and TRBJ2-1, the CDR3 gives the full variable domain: EPEVTQTPSHQVTQMGQEVILRCVPISNHLYFYWYRQILGQKVEFLVSFYNNEISEKSEIFDDQFSVERPDGSNFTLKIRSTKLEDSAMYFCASDLGLAGVYEQFFGPGTRLTVL.

CDR3 amino acids: CAWSMGGAGTDTQYF. The CDR3, as DNA: TGTGCCTGGAGCATGGGGGGAGCAGGCACAGATACGCAGTATTTT. V usage is TRBV30 and J usage is TRBJ2-3; TRBD2 is a possible D gene (6 bases). Trimming removed 3 bases from V and 1 base from J, with 14 bases in between. CDR3 length: 15 amino acids. Germline V lookup: CDR1 GTSNPN, CDR2 SVGIG (reference sequence).

The CDR3 loop reads CASSSTGVGFLTDTQYF. CDR3 DNA sequence: TGTGCCAGCAGCTCAACAGGGGTTGGATTCCTCACAGATACGCAGTATTTT. The chain recombines TRBV7-2 with TRBJ2-3; 7 nucleotides align to TRBD1. With V trimmed by 4 bases and J by 2 bases, 12 bases remained unmatched. The length of the CDR3 is 17 residues. CDR1 and CDR2 (germline): SGHTA, FQGNSA. The full variable domain, completed using reference TRBV7-2 and TRBJ2-3, is GAGVSQSPSNKVTEKGKDVELRCDPISGHTALYWYRQSLGQGLEFLIYFQGNSAPDKSGLPSDRFSAERTGGSVSTLTIQRTQQEDSAVYLCASSSTGVGFLTDTQYFGPGTRLTVL.

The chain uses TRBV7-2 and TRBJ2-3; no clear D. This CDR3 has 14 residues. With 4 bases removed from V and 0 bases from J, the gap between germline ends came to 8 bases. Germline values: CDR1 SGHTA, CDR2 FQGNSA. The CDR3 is CASSSFTSTDTQYF. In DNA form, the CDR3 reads TGTGCCAGCAGCTCCTTCACGAGCACAGATACGCAGTATTTT.

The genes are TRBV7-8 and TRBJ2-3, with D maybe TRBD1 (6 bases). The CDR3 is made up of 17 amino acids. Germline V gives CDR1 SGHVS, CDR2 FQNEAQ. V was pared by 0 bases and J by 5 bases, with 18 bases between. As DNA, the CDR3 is TGTGCCAGCAGCTTAGCGGGTACACAGGGATGGATAGATACGCAGTATTTT. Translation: CASSLAGTQGWIDTQYF.

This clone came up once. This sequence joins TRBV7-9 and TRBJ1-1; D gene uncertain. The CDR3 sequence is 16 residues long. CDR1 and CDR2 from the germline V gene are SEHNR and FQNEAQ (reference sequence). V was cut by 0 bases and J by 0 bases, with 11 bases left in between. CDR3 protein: CASSLARYAMNTEAFF. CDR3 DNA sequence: TGTGCCAGCAGCTTAGCCCGTTATGCTATGAACACTGAAGCTTTCTTT.

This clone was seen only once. The DNA for the CDR3 is TGCAGCGTTGAAGAATTAGGGGGCGGAAACACCGGGGAGCTGTTTTTT. Residues: CSVEELGGGNTGELFF. The V call is TRBV29-1, the J call TRBJ2-2, with 7 bases identical to TRBD1. V shed 0 bases and J 2 bases; nucleotides not matched to a gene: 6. CDR3 length equals 16 residues. CDR1 SQVTM and CDR2 ANQGSEA come from the germline V gene.

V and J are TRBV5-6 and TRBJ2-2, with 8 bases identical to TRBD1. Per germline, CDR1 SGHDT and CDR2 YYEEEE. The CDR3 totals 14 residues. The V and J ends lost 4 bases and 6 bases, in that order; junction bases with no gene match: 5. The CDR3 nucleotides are TGTGCCAGCAGCAGCGACAGGGGTTCCGGGGAGCTGTTTTTT. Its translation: CASSSDRGSGELFF.

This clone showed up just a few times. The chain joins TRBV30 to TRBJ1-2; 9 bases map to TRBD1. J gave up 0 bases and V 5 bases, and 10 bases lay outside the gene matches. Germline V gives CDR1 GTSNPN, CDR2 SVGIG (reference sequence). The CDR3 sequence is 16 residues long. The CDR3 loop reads CAWFFGGTGSNYGYTF. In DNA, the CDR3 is TGTGCCTGGTTCTTTGGCGGGACAGGGTCTAACTATGGCTACACCTTC. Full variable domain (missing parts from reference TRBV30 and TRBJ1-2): SQTIHQWPATLVQPVGSPLSLECTVEGTSNPNLYWYRQAAGRGLQLLFYSVGIGQISSEVPQNLSASRPQDRQFILSSKKLLLSDSGFYLCAWFFGGTGSNYGYTFGSGTRLTVV.

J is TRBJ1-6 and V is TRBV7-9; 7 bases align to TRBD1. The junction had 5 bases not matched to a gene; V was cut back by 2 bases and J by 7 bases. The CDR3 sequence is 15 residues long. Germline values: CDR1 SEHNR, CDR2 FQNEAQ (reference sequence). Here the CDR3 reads CASSLQGDSNSPLHF. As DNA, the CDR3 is TGTGCCAGCAGCTTACAGGGGGACTCAAATTCACCCCTCCACTTT.